The TCR beta chain described here comes from a study of Tregs in tolerant kidney transplant recipients. The repertoire was sequenced with immunoSEQ multiplex PCR; TCRdb's copy has only in-frame clones and lacks some. The sample contains about 77,000 clones, 98% of which appear only once. Germline-derived CDR1 and CDR2 are ENHRY and SYGVKD. CDR3 length: 16 amino acids. J gave up 0 bases and V 6 bases, and 8 bases lay outside the gene matches. As concerns this clone: Antigen unknown.

General study points: Biological reproducibility was not directly addressed in this study.

The sequences come from CD4+ T cells from blood, collected before the transplant. The TCR was taken from a human donor who received a combined kidney and bone marrow transplant. This chain links TRBV10-3 with TRBJ1-3; TRBD1 agrees at 7 bases. The CDR3 region is CAISRDRINSGNTIYF. CDR3 DNA sequence: TGTGCCATCAGCCGGGACAGAATTAACTCTGGAAACACCATATATTTT.